What follows describes a single T cell receptor beta chain. This CDR3 has 15 amino acids. Trimming took 6 bases from V and 0 from J; bases not matched to a gene: 5. Germline V gives CDR1 SNHLY, CDR2 FYNNEI. The data derive from a study of somatic mutations in cytotoxic T cells in rheumatoid arthritis. The assay was immunoSEQ multiplex PCR, and TCRdb's table has in-frame clones only and misses some. This table holds 4,000 to 4,500 clones, around 80% found once. Sequencing was done on a sample of CD8+ T cells sorted from blood. This receptor was obtained from an adult with rheumatoid arthritis. The rearrangement uses TRBV2 and TRBJ2-3; 8 nucleotides align to TRBD1. The CDR3 sequence: CASRATGESTDTQYF. The CDR3 DNA is TGTGCCAGCAGGGCGACAGGGGAAAGCACAGATACGCAGTATTTT.